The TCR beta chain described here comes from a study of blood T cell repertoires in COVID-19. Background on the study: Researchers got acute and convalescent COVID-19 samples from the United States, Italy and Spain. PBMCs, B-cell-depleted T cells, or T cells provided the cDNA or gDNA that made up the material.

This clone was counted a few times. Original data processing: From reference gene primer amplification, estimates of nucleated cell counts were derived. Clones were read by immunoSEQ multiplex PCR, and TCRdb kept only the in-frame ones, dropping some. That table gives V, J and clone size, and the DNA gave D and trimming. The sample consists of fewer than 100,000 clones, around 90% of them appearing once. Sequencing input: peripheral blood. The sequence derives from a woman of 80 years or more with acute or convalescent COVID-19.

CDR3 nucleotides: TGTGCCAGCAGCGTAGGATTCGGGACCCAGTACTTC. It yields the protein CASSVGFGTQYF. The rearrangement uses TRBV9 and TRBJ2-5; D gene unclear. The CDR3 totals 12 residues. The V gene lost 0 bases and the J gene lost 7 bases, with 7 bases spanning the gap. CDR1 and CDR2 from the germline V gene are SGDLS and YYNGEE.